This T cell receptor beta chain appears in the sequencing data of a study of blood T cell repertoires in COVID-19. Sequenced by immunoSEQ multiplex PCR; TCRdb stores in-frame clones only, minus some. Of some 400,000 clones listed, around 87% are singletons. The source material was peripheral blood. This TCR derives from a woman aged 55-70 years with COVID-19, enrolled during active disease.

This CDR3 reads CASSPRTGEGYGYTF. The DNA for the CDR3 is TGTGCCAGCAGCCCGCGGACAGGCGAGGGCTATGGCTACACCTTC. The gene calls are TRBV11-2 and TRBJ1-2, with 7 bases matching TRBD1. Trimming at V came to 5 bases and at J to 4 bases, leaving 10 bases not matched to a gene. This CDR3 is built from 15 residues. Germline V gene lookup returns CDR1 SGHAT and CDR2 FQNNGV.